This is a list of T cell receptor beta chains from one sample in a study of breast tumors, draining lymph nodes, adjacent tissues. Each CDR3 protein gets one entry after TCRdb re-called the multiplex PCR reads with MiXCR. Of 85,000 to 120,000 distinct CDR3 sequences detected, less than 40% appear once; the ten largest clones hold around 5.9%. The sample comprised axillary lymph node tissue. All receptors come from a female donor with breast cancer. Some clones in this sample may be carry-over from other donors' samples. Each CDR3 is given with its conserved first and last residue. The order of the fields is clone size, D gene, V gene, J gene, CDR3 DNA, CDR3 protein. D genes are given only for firm matches. Rows give clone size only sometimes, using once, few, many, or a class for an expanded clone.

>many|TRBD2|TRBV6-5|TRBJ2-1
TGTGCCAGCAGTCCCGGGACTAGCGGGAGAAGTGAGCAGTTCTTC
CASSPGTSGRSEQFF
>many|NA|TRBV13|TRBJ1-5
TGTGCCAGCAGCTTGTGTCTGTCCCGAGATCAGCCCCAGCATTTT
CASSLCLSRDQPQHF
>many|NA|TRBV7-9|TRBJ2-5
TGTGCCAGCAGCCGAAATAGTGGGACCCTGGAGACCCAGTACTTC
CASSRNSGTLETQYF
>many|NA|TRBV20-1|TRBJ2-6
TGCAGTGCTAGTGGACCGGCGCCCGGGGCCAACGTCCTGACTTTC
CSASGPAPGANVLTF
>many|NA|TRBV7-2|TRBJ2-4
TGTGCCAGCAGCTTAGTGGGGCCAGGGCTGGAGGGAAACATTCAGTACTTC
CASSLVGPGLEGNIQYF
>NA|TRBD1|TRBV15|TRBJ1-1
TGTGCCACCAGCAGGGGGGACAGACTGAACACTGAAGCTTTCTTT
CATSRGDRLNTEAFF
>few|TRBD2|TRBV12-3/TRBV12-4|TRBJ2-2
TGTGCCAGCAGTTTCGGGGGGGGGGCCGTATCCGGGGAGCTGTTTTTT
CASSFGGGAVSGELFF
>NA|TRBD2|TRBV20-1|TRBJ2-1
TGCAGTGCTTATGCTAGCGGGAGCAACGCGCAGTTCTTC
CSAYASGSNAQFF
>many|NA|TRBV2|TRBJ2-3
TGTGCCAGCGGACGTCTGGGAGATACGCAGTATTTT
CASGRLGDTQYF
>NA|NA|TRBV2|TRBJ1-5
TGTGCCAGCAGTCGGGGTTTGGGCAATCAGCCCCAGCATTTT
CASSRGLGNQPQHF
>many|TRBD2|TRBV3-1|TRBJ2-1
TGTGCCAGCAGCCACTTAGCGGGAGAGATTTTGAATGAGCAGTTCTTC
CASSHLAGEILNEQFF
>many|NA|TRBV2|TRBJ2-7
TGTGCCAGCAGTGACGAGAGCTACGAGCAGTACTTC
CASSDESYEQYF
>NA|TRBD1|TRBV25-1|TRBJ1-2
TGTGCCAGCAGTGATGCAGGGGGAATCAGCTATGGCTACACCTTC
CASSDAGGISYGYTF
>NA|TRBD2|TRBV6-1|TRBJ2-1
TGCGCCAGCAGTCACCAGACTAGCGGGCAGTTCTTC
CASSHQTSGQFF
>many|NA|TRBV7-2|TRBJ2-7
TGTGCCAGCAGCTTAGGGGGGGGGGCGACCTACGAGCAGTACTTC
CASSLGGGATYEQYF
>many|NA|TRBV5-6|TRBJ2-1
TGTGCCAGCAGCTTACCCCCTTACCCGAATGAGCAGTTCTTC
CASSLPPYPNEQFF
>few|TRBD1|TRBV11-2|TRBJ1-2
TGTGCCAGCAGGACGACAGGGAGCCCCCTTGGCTACACCTTC
CASRTTGSPLGYTF